The 20 T cell receptor beta chains listed next were all sequenced from one sample in a study of T cell responses to AZD1222 COVID-19 vaccine. The repertoire was sequenced with immunoSEQ multiplex PCR; TCRdb's copy has only in-frame clones and lacks some. The sample lists about 200,000 clones, 90% to 95% occurring once. Here the sequenced sample was peripheral blood, taken 28 days after the second dose of the MenACWY control vaccine. The receptors were gathered from an adult who received the MenACWY meningococcal vaccine as a control.

The chain recombines TRBV29-1 with TRBJ1-1; D is possibly TRBD1 (5 bases). Trimming left V 8 bases short and J 0 bases short, with 13 bases between. The V gene's germline CDR1 is SQVTM and CDR2 ANQGSEA. This CDR3 has 13 residues. The CDR3 loop reads CSSGGGMNTEAFF. The DNA of the CDR3 is TGCAGCTCTGGGGGGGGTATGAACACTGAAGCTTTCTTT.

The chain carries TRBV9 and TRBJ1-4; tentatively, D is TRBD1 (6 bases). CDR3 length: 15 amino acids. V dropped 3 bases and J dropped 7 bases, with 16 bases sitting between them. From germline, CDR1 is SGDLS and CDR2 YYNGEE. For the CDR3, the DNA is TGTGCCAGCAGCGCATCAGGGGATGCTCGTGAAAAACTGTTTTTT. This encodes CASSASGDAREKLFF.

V and J are TRBV2 and TRBJ1-1; no definite D call. Germline lookup yields CDR1 SNHLY and CDR2 FYNNEI. The germline V and J ends were trimmed by 3 bases and 0 bases, with 11 bases remaining between them. The CDR3 has 15 residues. The CDR3 loop reads CASSDQVTMNTEAFF. DNA for the CDR3: TGTGCCAGCAGTGACCAGGTGACTATGAACACTGAAGCTTTCTTT.

The J gene is TRBJ2-7, the V gene TRBV5-5; D is possibly TRBD1 (6 bases). Germline V gene sequence: CDR1 SGHKS, CDR2 YYEKEE (reference sequence). The CDR3 extends over 14 amino acids. Trimming cost V 1 base and J 2 bases, with 10 bases left between them. Here the CDR3 reads CASSLTGSTYEQYF. DNA for the CDR3: TGTGCCAGCAGCTTGACAGGGAGTACCTACGAGCAGTACTTC.

The V call is TRBV9, the J call TRBJ2-1, with 14 bases lining up with TRBD2. V lost 4 bases and J lost 0; bases outside the gene matches: 3. Per the germline V gene, CDR1 is SGDLS and CDR2 is YYNGEE. CDR3 size: 17 residues. CDR3 sequence (DNA): TGTGCCAGCAGCTTAGGGACTAGCGGGAGCTCCTACAATGAGCAGTTCTTC. It translates to CASSLGTSGSSYNEQFF.

The genes are TRBV9 and TRBJ1-4, with D possibly TRBD1 on 5 matching bases. CDR3 length: 15 amino acids. Germline V gives CDR1 SGDLS, CDR2 YYNGEE. The V end lost 0 bases, the J end lost 7 bases, and 13 bases lay between the germline ends. The CDR3 loop is CASSVGRGGTEKLFF. For the CDR3, the DNA is TGTGCCAGCAGCGTAGGCCGGGGGGGGACTGAAAAACTGTTTTTT.

V is TRBV28 and J is TRBJ1-2; unclear D gene. Between the trimmed V and J ends, which lost 6 bases and 2 bases, there was a span of 10 bases. The CDR3 spans 13 residues. The germline gives CDR1 MDHEN, CDR2 SYDVKM. The CDR3 is CASSKVGNYGYTF. The CDR3 nucleotides read TGTGCCAGCAGCAAAGTAGGGAACTATGGCTACACCTTC.

The table lists this clone with a count of one. The genes are TRBV9 and TRBJ2-3, with D possibly matching TRBD1 (5 bases). CDR3 length: 16 amino acids. V was cut by 1 base and J by 1 base, with 13 bases left in between. Per the germline V gene, CDR1 is SGDLS and CDR2 is YYNGEE. The CDR3 here is CASSVWQGVGTDTQYF. CDR3 DNA: TGTGCCAGCAGCGTATGGCAGGGCGTGGGCACAGATACGCAGTATTTT.

This clone appeared a single time. J is TRBJ2-4 and V is TRBV28; perhaps TRBD1 as D (5 bases). V was pared by 3 bases and J by 0 bases, with 12 bases between. Germline V gene lookup returns CDR1 MDHEN and CDR2 SYDVKM. The CDR3 consists of 16 residues. The CDR3 is CASSFPTDLAKNIQYF. CDR3 coding DNA: TGTGCCAGCAGTTTTCCGACAGATTTAGCCAAAAACATTCAGTACTTC.

V is TRBV29-1 and J is TRBJ2-3; 10 bases align to TRBD2. This CDR3 has 15 amino acids. In germline, CDR1 is SQVTM, CDR2 ANQGSEA. The ends lost 7 bases at V and 1 base at J; junction bases unmatched: 8. The CDR3 DNA is TGCAGCGCTAGCGGGGGAAAGGGTGGCACAGATACGCAGTATTTT. As protein: CSASGGKGGTDTQYF.

The gene calls are TRBV20-1 and TRBJ1-2; weak D call: TRBD1 (6 bases). This CDR3 is 12 amino acids long. Trimming took off 6 bases at V and 4 bases at J, with 12 bases between the two ends. The germline V gene has CDR1 DFQATT and CDR2 SNEGSKA (reference sequence). CDR3 sequence (DNA): TGCAGTGCGAGTGACAGGAGCTATGGCTACACCTTC. This translates into CSASDRSYGYTF.

The chain combines TRBV19 with TRBJ1-2, with TRBD1 identical over 9 bases. CDR3 size: 15 residues. CDR1 and CDR2 (germline): LNHDA, SQIVND (reference sequence). V shed 4 bases, J shed 8 bases, and the junction held 11 bases outside the gene matches. The CDR3 here is CASSTEGTGSPGYTF. The CDR3 coding sequence is TGTGCCAGTAGTACTGAAGGGACAGGGTCCCCCGGCTACACCTTC.

The chain recombines TRBV19 with TRBJ2-1; 9 bases line up with TRBD2. Germline CDR1 LNHDA, CDR2 SQIVND (reference sequence). Trimming took 1 base from V and 4 from J; bases not matched to a gene: 2. This CDR3 spans 15 amino acids. CDR3 sequence: CASSIVRGGYNEQFF. The CDR3 DNA sequence: TGTGCCAGTAGTATAGTGCGGGGGGGGTACAATGAGCAGTTCTTC.

The chain combines TRBV16 with TRBJ1-1; D gene unclear. CDR1 is KGHSY, CDR2 FQNENV, per germline. V was cut by 3 bases and J by 1 base, with 9 bases left in between. The CDR3 length is 14 residues. The CDR3 DNA sequence: TGTGCCAGCAGCCACACGGACTGGAACACTGAAGCTTTCTTT. Encoded protein: CASSHTDWNTEAFF.

The V and J genes are TRBV15 and TRBJ2-7; tentatively, D is TRBD1 or TRBD2 (6 bases each). This CDR3 region has 15 residues. Germline-derived CDR1 and CDR2 are LNHNV and YYDKDF (reference sequence). Between the trimmed V and J ends, which lost 4 bases and 2 bases, there was a span of 15 bases. This chain's CDR3 is CATSTSRGEAYEQYF. In DNA form, the CDR3 reads TGTGCCACCAGCACTTCAAGGGGGGAGGCCTACGAGCAGTACTTC.

The chain combines TRBV4-3 with TRBJ2-7, with D unresolved. CDR3 length: 13 residues. The germline CDR1 and CDR2 sequences are LGHNA and YSLEER. V lost 0 bases and J 4 bases, leaving 7 bases between the germline ends. As DNA, the CDR3 is TGCGCCAGCAGCCAAGAAGGTGGGTACGAGCAGTACTTC. The encoded protein is CASSQEGGYEQYF.

J is TRBJ1-5 and V is TRBV7-9; maybe TRBD1 (5 bases). The CDR3 has 15 amino acids. Deletions cut 2 bases from V and 5 bases from J, with 13 bases between. Looked up from germline, CDR1 is SEHNR and CDR2 is FQNEAQ (reference sequence). In DNA, the CDR3 is TGTGCCAGCAGCTTACGGGGCGGGGCGGATCAGCCCCAGCATTTT. Its translation: CASSLRGGADQPQHF.

V and J are TRBV28 and TRBJ2-5; no clear D. This CDR3 comprises 16 residues. V was shortened by 5 bases and J by 5 bases, with 21 bases between the two germline ends. The germline CDR1 and CDR2 sequences are MDHEN and SYDVKM. CDR3 amino acids: CASSAGSAPSEETQYF. The CDR3 DNA reads as TGTGCCAGCAGTGCTGGATCAGCGCCTTCAGAGGAGACCCAGTACTTC.

V usage is TRBV19 and J usage is TRBJ1-2, with D possibly matching TRBD1 (5 bases). Looked up from germline, CDR1 is LNHDA and CDR2 is SQIVND (reference sequence). This CDR3 comprises 13 residues. Trimming stripped 7 bases from V and 6 bases from J, with 15 bases between. CDR3 coding DNA: TGTGCCAGTAACCGGCAGGGCATCCATGGCTACACCTTC. Its protein product is CASNRQGIHGYTF.

This clone occurred once. V and J are TRBV28 and TRBJ2-3, with 8 bases matching TRBD1. The germline V gene has CDR1 MDHEN and CDR2 SYDVKM. This CDR3 spans 14 amino acids. V lost 6 bases, J lost 4 bases, and 6 bases stayed unmatched. The CDR3 sequence: CASSQTGVSDTQYF. DNA for the CDR3: TGTGCCAGCAGCCAGACAGGGGTTTCAGATACGCAGTATTTT.